These 16 T cell receptor beta chains came from one sample sequenced in a study of blood T cells in healthy people across ages. For the second PCR, which ran for about 7 to 11 cycles, a sample-barcoded 5' primer and a J-beta primer mix were used. TCRdb re-called the 5' RACE reads with MiXCR, one entry per CDR3 protein. The sample records some 1.5 million distinct CDR3 sequences, roughly 27% being singletons. What was sequenced was blood. These receptors came from a woman in her 30s in good health.

The V gene is TRBV9, the J gene TRBJ2-1, with TRBD2 identical over 9 bases. This CDR3 contains 20 residues. CDR1 and CDR2 (germline): SGDLS, YYNGEE. Losses at the gene ends were 0 bases for V and 1 base for J; bases not matched to a gene: 14. The CDR3 nucleotides are TGTGCCAGCAGCGTAGCTCCCCAACGCACTAGCGGGCAATCCTACAATGAGCAGTTCTTC. It is translated as CASSVAPQRTSGQSYNEQFF.

This clonotype showed up just a few times. This may arise from a read error, as a much more abundant clone is one base away. The chain carries TRBV7-2 and TRBJ2-5; D call uncertain. The J call may be mistaken, given a closer DNA end match to TRBJ2-7. The length of the CDR3 is 12 residues. From germline, CDR1 is SGHTA and CDR2 FQGNSA. The CDR3 reads CAGSLVLFEQYF. For the CDR3, the DNA is TGTGCCGGCAGCTTAGTCTTATTCGAGCAGTACTTC.

This clonotype came up a few times. The chain combines TRBV7-2 with TRBJ2-5; D unclear. CDR3 size: 14 residues. The V gene lost 2 bases and the J gene lost 3 bases, with 10 bases spanning the gap. Germline V gene lookup returns CDR1 SGHTA and CDR2 FQGNSA. The CDR3 coding sequence is TGTGCCAGCAGCTTATTTGGTCCGGAAGAGACCCAGTACTTC. It yields the protein CASSLFGPEETQYF.

This clonotype was found a few times. The J gene is TRBJ1-1, the V gene TRBV7-6; D may be TRBD1 (5 bases). V gave up 4 bases and J gave up 6 bases, with 15 bases separating them. The CDR3 length is 14 residues. Per the germline V gene, CDR1 is SGHVS and CDR2 is FNYEAQ. CDR3 region: CASSSSEWGAEAFF. As DNA, the CDR3 is TGTGCCAGCAGCTCCTCGGAATGGGGCGCTGAAGCTTTCTTT.

The chain uses TRBV5-1 and TRBJ2-2; maybe TRBD2 (6 bases). CDR1 is SGHRS and CDR2 is YFSETQ in the germline V gene. Trimming cost V 6 bases and J 7 bases, with 19 bases left between them. The CDR3 length is 15 residues. The CDR3 region is CASTGRGGDGGELFF. The CDR3 bases are TGCGCCAGCACAGGCCGCGGAGGGGACGGCGGGGAGCTGTTTTTT.

This rearrangement joins TRBV15 to TRBJ1-5, with TRBD1 identical over 7 bases. V lost 0 bases, J lost 0 bases, and 8 bases stayed unmatched. The germline CDR1 and CDR2 sequences are LNHNV and YYDKDF (reference sequence). The CDR3 sequence is 18 residues long. CDR3 in DNA: TGTGCCACCAGCAGAGATTCTCCGGGACAGCATAGCAATCAGCCCCAGCATTTT. Translated: CATSRDSPGQHSNQPQHF.

This clonotype is a singleton in its sample. The chain is built from TRBV18 and TRBJ1-2; D gene uncertain. The germline gives CDR1 KGHSH, CDR2 LQKENI. CDR3 length: 15 residues. V was shortened by 4 bases and J by 4 bases, with 16 bases between the two germline ends. CDR3 sequence reads: CASSLTSGQSYGYTF. Here the CDR3 DNA reads TGTGCCAGCTCACTTACGAGTGGGCAGTCCTATGGCTACACCTTC.

This clonotype was picked up a small number of times. CDR3 coding DNA: TGTGCCAGCAGTTTTCGCAGGGTGGGGGAGCAGTACTTC. Translation: CASSFRRVGEQYF. V usage is TRBV27 and J usage is TRBJ2-5; either TRBD1 or TRBD2 may supply D (5 bases each). Trimming left V 3 bases short and J 11 bases short, with 16 bases between. Per the germline V gene, CDR1 is MNHEY and CDR2 is SMNVEV (reference sequence). The CDR3 consists of 13 residues.

The sample holds a few counts of this clonotype. The chain is built from TRBV9 and TRBJ2-1; D not certain. CDR1 and CDR2 from the germline V gene are SGDLS and YYNGEE. The CDR3 consists of 16 residues. V was clipped by 0 bases and J by 0 bases, with 10 bases between them. The CDR3 loop is CASSVVSQSSYNEQFF. In DNA form, the CDR3 reads TGTGCCAGCAGCGTAGTATCCCAAAGCTCCTACAATGAGCAGTTCTTC.

This clonotype appeared many times. This chain links TRBV5-5 with TRBJ1-4, with no clear D. Trimming stripped 2 bases from V and 2 bases from J, with 1 base between. Looked up from germline, CDR1 is SGHKS and CDR2 is YYEKEE (reference sequence). The CDR3 spans 12 residues. As DNA, the CDR3 is TGTGCCAGCAGCTTTACTAATGAAAAACTGTTTTTT. Protein: CASSFTNEKLFF.

The chain's CDR3 is CAWSVLSGGYEQYF. CDR3 nucleotides: TGTGCCTGGAGTGTATTGTCAGGAGGCTACGAGCAGTACTTC. The chain couples TRBV30 to TRBJ2-5, with D possibly being TRBD2 (5 bases). The DNA end lines up better with TRBJ2-7; the J call may be wrong. The CDR3 is 14 residues long. Germline V gene data show CDR1 as GTSNPN and CDR2 as SVGIG (reference sequence).

Points on this clonotype: With a much larger clone just one base away, this may be a read error. The chain is built from TRBV2 and TRBJ2-1; D is unresolved. The CDR3 runs 11 residues. The V end lost 6 bases, the J end lost 12 bases, and 12 bases lay between the germline ends. The V gene's germline CDR1 is SNHLY and CDR2 FYNNEI. The CDR3 here is CASRGVGGQFF. The DNA of the CDR3 is TGTGCCAGCAGGGGCGTTGGTGGGCAGTTCTTC.

At least ten counts were recorded for this clonotype. The rearrangement joins TRBV6-6 to TRBJ2-7; 11 bases are a match to TRBD1. Germline V gene sequence: CDR1 MNHNY, CDR2 SVGAGI (reference sequence). The CDR3 loop spans 15 amino acids. J gave up 7 bases and V 6 bases, and 11 bases lay outside the gene matches. The CDR3 protein is CASRTGTGGPWEQYF. In nucleotides, the CDR3 is TGTGCCAGCAGAACCGGGACAGGGGGACCCTGGGAGCAGTACTTC.

This rearrangement joins TRBV7-9 to TRBJ1-2; D is perhaps TRBD1 (5 bases). V was trimmed by 1 base and J by 6 bases, leaving 12 bases between them. The CDR3 sequence is 14 residues long. CDR1 is SEHNR and CDR2 is FQNEAQ in the germline V gene (reference sequence). CDR3 DNA sequence: TGTGCCAGCAGCTTAGTGGCCAGGGAAGATGGCTACACCTTC. Translated: CASSLVAREDGYTF.

This clonotype was picked up a small number of times. This chain joins TRBV20-1 and TRBJ1-1, with D uncertain. This CDR3 comprises 13 residues. Trimming removed 0 bases at V and 3 bases at J, with 8 bases between. The germline CDR1 and CDR2 sequences are DFQATT and SNEGSKA (reference sequence). The CDR3 bases are TGCAGTGCTAGAGAACAACTGTACACTGAAGCTTTCTTT. It codes for CSAREQLYTEAFF.

The table lists this clonotype with many counts. The genes are TRBV12-3 or TRBV12-4 and TRBJ2-7; TRBD1 matches 8 bases. With 6 bases clipped from V and 4 bases from J, the junction kept 11 bases outside the gene matches. CDR3 length: 15 amino acids. CDR3: CASSESDRALYEQYF. CDR3 nucleotide sequence: TGTGCCAGCAGCGAGTCGGACAGGGCCCTGTACGAGCAGTACTTC.